Below are 4 T cell receptor beta chains sequenced from a single sample in a study of blood T cell repertoires in COVID-19. Clones were read by immunoSEQ multiplex PCR, and TCRdb kept only the in-frame ones, dropping some. The sample consists of more than 95,000 clones, around three quarters of them appearing once. Sequenced input: peripheral blood. These receptors were collected from a man in his sixties or seventies with acute or convalescent COVID-19.

This clone appeared a single time. The germline gene is not matched at one end of the junction; a read error may be the cause. The chain has TRBV5-6 and TRBJ2-7, with a weak D call TRBD1 (6 bases). This CDR3 contains 11 residues. Germline V CDR1 and CDR2: SGHDT, YYEEEE. The CDR3 region is CASSPGVGHTF. The CDR3, as DNA: TGTGCCAGCAGCCCAGGGGTGGGACACACTTTC.

This clone is a singleton in its sample. J is TRBJ1-4 and V is TRBV25-1; 8 nucleotides align to TRBD1. Per germline, CDR1 MGHDK and CDR2 SYGVNS. Trimming removed 2 bases from V and 2 bases from J; junction bases left unmatched: 4. The length of the CDR3 is 16 residues. In DNA, the CDR3 is TGTGCCAGCAGTGAAGTCTACAGGGGGACTAATGAAAAACTGTTTTTT. Translated: CASSEVYRGTNEKLFF.

The chain joins TRBV4-3 to TRBJ2-3; D is undetermined. With 2 bases removed from V and 11 bases from J, the gap between germline ends came to 11 bases. Germline V gene lookup returns CDR1 LGHNA and CDR2 YSLEER. The CDR3 has 12 residues. This CDR3 is CASSQQRSEQYF. The CDR3 DNA reads as TGCGCCAGCAGCCAACAGCGTTCAGAGCAGTATTTT.

This clone was found once. The chain combines TRBV7-2 with TRBJ2-7, with TRBD2 as a possible D gene (7 bases). The germline V and J ends were trimmed by 5 bases and 3 bases, with 17 bases remaining between them. The CDR3 sequence is 15 residues long. Germline V gene sequence: CDR1 SGHTA, CDR2 FQGNSA. The CDR3 loop is CASSPRGGQGYEQYF. Written as DNA, the CDR3 is TGTGCCAGCAGCCCCAGGGGAGGGCAGGGCTACGAGCAGTACTTC.